Below are 29 T cell receptor beta chains sequenced from a single sample in a study of cytomegalovirus exposure and HLA in healthy donors. PCR used 60 Vbeta primers and 13 Jbeta primers. The protocol was immunoSEQ multiplex PCR, while the TCRdb copy is restricted to in-frame clones and leaves out a portion. This sample carries roughly 120,000 clones, about 81% of them seen once, and the ten largest clones take about 1.7%. Sequencing was done on a sample of PBMCs. The receptor source for this set is a man aged 40-50 years in good health and CMV-seronegative.

V usage is TRBV14 and J usage is TRBJ2-2; 7 nucleotides align to TRBD2. The ends lost 2 bases at V and 8 bases at J; junction bases unmatched: 8. CDR1 is SGHDN, CDR2 FVKESK, per germline. CDR3 length: 15 residues. The CDR3 bases are TGTGCCAGCAGCCAAAGTGGCGGGAGTAGGGGGGAGCTGTTTTTT. This gives the protein CASSQSGGSRGELFF.

V gene TRBV4-1 combines with J gene TRBJ2-4; 7 bases match TRBD1. CDR3 size: 15 residues. Per germline, CDR1 MGHRA and CDR2 YSYEKL. Trimming at V came to 3 bases and at J to 0 bases, leaving 2 bases not matched to a gene. The CDR3 loop reads CASSHGTEAKNIQYF. CDR3 DNA sequence: TGCGCCAGCAGCCATGGGACAGAAGCCAAAAACATTCAGTACTTC.

This chain connects TRBV4-3 to TRBJ2-3; 12 bases are shared with TRBD2. CDR1 is LGHNA and CDR2 is YSLEER in the germline V gene. V shed 0 bases, J shed 5 bases, and the junction held 3 bases outside the gene matches. This CDR3 has 16 residues. The CDR3 coding sequence is TGCGCCAGCAGCCAAGAACTAGCGGGGGGCGGAGATACGCAGTATTTT. This encodes CASSQELAGGGDTQYF.

The chain employs TRBV5-5 and TRBJ2-4; TRBD2 matches 12 bases. With 1 base clipped from V and 3 bases from J, the junction kept 5 bases outside the gene matches. CDR1 and CDR2 (germline): SGHKS, YYEKEE (reference sequence). The CDR3 is 17 amino acids. The CDR3 sequence: CASSLSVTSGGKNIQYF. CDR3 sequence (DNA): TGTGCCAGCAGCTTGTCCGTGACTAGCGGGGGCAAAAACATTCAGTACTTC.

The chain is built from TRBV28 and TRBJ1-5; TRBD1 matches 7 bases. Per germline, CDR1 MDHEN and CDR2 SYDVKM. The CDR3 loop spans 15 amino acids. Trimming cost V 3 bases and J 6 bases; bases outside gene matches: 8. CDR3 nucleotides: TGTGCCAGCAGTTTGCAAGGGGGCGCGGGTCAGCCCCAGCATTTT. It is translated as CASSLQGGAGQPQHF. Filled out from reference TRBV28 and TRBJ1-5, the complete variable domain reads DVKVTQSSRYLVKRTGEKVFLECVQDMDHENMFWYRQDPGLGLRLIYFSYDVKMKEKGDIPEGYSVSREKKERFSLILESASTNQTSMYLCASSLQGGAGQPQHFGDGTRLSIL.

V is TRBV7-2 and J is TRBJ1-6, with 11 bases identical to TRBD1. This CDR3 is built from 15 residues. Germline V CDR1 and CDR2: SGHTA, FQGNSA. V was clipped by 5 bases and J by 7 bases; unmatched bases: 4. The CDR3, as DNA: TGTGCCAGCAGCCGGGACAGGGGGGGGAATTCACCCCTCCACTTT. Translated, it gives CASSRDRGGNSPLHF. Full variable domain (rest looked up from reference TRBV7-2 and TRBJ1-6): GAGVSQSPSNKVTEKGKDVELRCDPISGHTALYWYRQSLGQGLEFLIYFQGNSAPDKSGLPSDRFSAERTGGSVSTLTIQRTQQEDSAVYLCASSRDRGGNSPLHFGNGTRLTVT.

The chain recombines TRBV9 with TRBJ1-6; 8 positions agree with TRBD1. V shed 4 bases and J 0 bases; nucleotides not matched to a gene: 9. This CDR3 is built from 18 residues. Germline V lookup: CDR1 SGDLS, CDR2 YYNGEE. CDR3 region: CASSSPQGGSSYNSPLHF. CDR3 in DNA: TGTGCCAGCAGCTCGCCACAGGGGGGAAGCTCCTATAATTCACCCCTCCACTTT.

This sequence joins TRBV6-5 and TRBJ1-2, with 7 bases fitting TRBD1. Germline V gives CDR1 MNHEY, CDR2 SVGAGI. The CDR3 loop spans 11 amino acids. Trimming took 7 bases from V and 4 from J; bases not matched to a gene: 0. The CDR3 spells CASTGGYGYTF. The CDR3 DNA reads TGTGCCAGCACAGGGGGCTATGGCTACACCTTC.

The rearrangement uses TRBV28 and TRBJ2-7; 8 bases agree with TRBD1. The germline CDR1 and CDR2 sequences are MDHEN and SYDVKM. The CDR3 is 15 amino acids. The V and J ends lost 2 bases and 2 bases, in that order; junction bases with no gene match: 5. CDR3 sequence reads: CASSLGVTGAYEQYF. The CDR3 coding sequence is TGTGCCAGCAGTTTAGGGGTGACAGGGGCCTACGAGCAGTACTTC.

This sequence joins TRBV7-6 and TRBJ2-1, with TRBD1 identical over 9 bases. Germline assignment: CDR1 SGHVS and CDR2 FNYEAQ. With 5 bases clipped from V and 8 bases from J, the junction kept 10 bases outside the gene matches. This CDR3 contains 15 residues. CDR3 protein: CASSLSRDRAHEQFF. CDR3 DNA sequence: TGTGCCAGCAGCCTGTCCCGGGACAGGGCCCATGAGCAGTTCTTC.

The V and J genes are TRBV30 and TRBJ1-5; 9 bases line up with TRBD1. J lost 4 bases, V lost 4 bases, and 5 bases had no gene match. This CDR3 is 14 amino acids long. Looked up from germline, CDR1 is GTSNPN and CDR2 is SVGIG (reference sequence). Here the CDR3 reads CAWTPGQGNQPQHF. The CDR3 DNA sequence: TGTGCCTGGACTCCGGGACAGGGTAATCAGCCCCAGCATTTT.

V usage is TRBV5-1 and J usage is TRBJ2-1, with 7 bases matching TRBD1. V shed 4 bases and J 3 bases; nucleotides not matched to a gene: 13. Germline CDR1 is SGHRS and CDR2 is YFSETQ. This CDR3 region has 17 residues. The CDR3 protein is CASSPRGPGAIYNEQFF. The DNA of the CDR3 is TGCGCCAGCAGCCCGAGGGGGCCAGGGGCGATCTACAATGAGCAGTTCTTC.

This chain joins TRBV5-1 and TRBJ1-4; perhaps TRBD1 as D (5 bases). Trimming left V 0 bases short and J 5 bases short, with 17 bases between. The CDR3 spans 17 residues. Looked up from germline, CDR1 is SGHRS and CDR2 is YFSETQ. The CDR3 DNA follows: TGCGCCAGCAGCTTGGCCTGGTCAGGGCTTGAGAATGAAAAACTGTTTTTT. Amino acids: CASSLAWSGLENEKLFF.

The chain is built from TRBV7-2 and TRBJ2-2, with TRBD2 identical over 12 bases. Looked up from germline, CDR1 is SGHTA and CDR2 is FQGNSA. Trimming cost V 3 bases and J 5 bases; bases outside gene matches: 1. CDR3 length equals 15 residues. CDR3 sequence (DNA): TGTGCCAGCAGCTTTGGACTAGCGGGGACCGGGGAGCTGTTTTTT. This translates into CASSFGLAGTGELFF.

This clone has more than one count but fewer than ten. An end of the junction does not agree with germline; a read error may underlie this. V and J are TRBV27 and TRBJ1-6, with unresolved D. Germline V gene sequence: CDR1 MNHEY, CDR2 SMNVEV (reference sequence). CDR3 length: 14 amino acids. The CDR3: CATSLQSGYSPLHF. The CDR3 DNA sequence: TGTGCCACCAGTCTACAGTCCGGATATTCACCCCTCCACTTT.

The chain carries TRBV5-1 and TRBJ1-1; 8 nucleotides align to TRBD1. Trimming cost V 2 bases and J 7 bases; bases outside gene matches: 4. The germline CDR1 and CDR2 sequences are SGHRS and YFSETQ. CDR3 length: 13 residues. The CDR3 DNA reads TGCGCCAGCAGCTTCGAGACAGGGGATGAAGCTTTCTTT. Protein product: CASSFETGDEAFF. The full variable domain, its missing parts supplied by reference TRBV5-1 and TRBJ1-1, is KAGVTQTPRYLIKTRGQQVTLSCSPISGHRSVSWYQQTPGQGLQFLFEYFSETQRNKGNFPGRFSGRQFSNSRSEMNVSTLELGDSALYLCASSFETGDEAFFGQGTRLTVV.

The chain has TRBV5-4 and TRBJ1-3; D unclear. Germline assignment: CDR1 SGHNT and CDR2 YYREEE (reference sequence). This CDR3 has 13 amino acids. The germline V and J ends were trimmed by 0 bases and 2 bases, with 3 bases remaining between them. In DNA form, the CDR3 reads TGTGCCAGCAGCTTGGCTCCTGGAAACACCATATATTTT. This translates into CASSLAPGNTIYF.

The genes are TRBV7-6 and TRBJ2-1; 8 bases line up with TRBD2. There are 17 residues in the CDR3. Per the germline V gene, CDR1 is SGHVS and CDR2 is FNYEAQ. V was pared by 2 bases and J by 3 bases, with 9 bases of the junction left unmatched. In nucleotides, the CDR3 is TGTGCCAGCAGCTTAAGTGCGCGGGAGGTATACTACAATGAGCAGTTCTTC. Translation gives CASSLSAREVYYNEQFF.

This chain joins TRBV30 and TRBJ2-7, with D perhaps matching TRBD2 (7 bases). The CDR3 extends over 13 amino acids. The germline V gene encodes CDR1 GTSNPN and CDR2 SVGIG (reference sequence). V lost 1 base and J 5 bases, leaving 12 bases between the germline ends. The CDR3 DNA reads TGTGCCTGGAGTGGGTGGGGGGGCGACGAGCAGTACTTC. Translating gives CAWSGWGGDEQYF.

This clone was observed once. The J gene is TRBJ2-5, the V gene TRBV20-1; weak D call: TRBD2 (5 bases). The ends were cut back, 6 bases at V and 5 bases at J, with 7 bases in the middle. The length of the CDR3 is 10 residues. CDR1 and CDR2 (germline): DFQATT, SNEGSKA (reference sequence). Here the CDR3 reads CSATGETQYF. In DNA, the CDR3 is TGCAGTGCCACGGGGGAGACCCAGTACTTC.

The count of this clone is one. The chain employs TRBV27 and TRBJ1-4; D remains unclear. Between the trimmed V and J ends, which lost 3 bases and 0 bases, there was a span of 14 bases. The length of the CDR3 is 17 residues. Per the germline V gene, CDR1 is MNHEY and CDR2 is SMNVEV (reference sequence). In DNA, the CDR3 is TGTGCCAGCAGTTTTGGCCGCGGGCATTCAACTAATGAAAAACTGTTTTTT. This gives the protein CASSFGRGHSTNEKLFF.

The chain recombines TRBV5-1 with TRBJ2-7; a possible D gene is TRBD2 (5 bases). The germline V and J ends were trimmed by 4 bases and 1 base, with 12 bases remaining between them. The CDR3 is made up of 14 amino acids. Germline CDR1 and CDR2: SGHRS and YFSETQ. The CDR3 DNA reads as TGCGCCAGCAGCCCGGCGGGCCTTTCCTACGAGCAGTACTTC. This codes for CASSPAGLSYEQYF.

The chain recombines TRBV7-2 with TRBJ2-7, with D perhaps matching TRBD2 (6 bases). V was cut by 3 bases and J by 4 bases, with 10 bases left in between. Germline values: CDR1 SGHTA, CDR2 FQGNSA. The CDR3 consists of 13 residues. The chain's CDR3 is CASSLMLAYEQYF. CDR3 bases: TGTGCCAGCAGCTTGATGCTAGCGTACGAGCAGTACTTC.

The rearrangement joins TRBV28 to TRBJ1-1; the D gene is possibly TRBD1 (6 bases). The CDR3 is 15 amino acids. Trimming stripped 5 bases from V and 8 bases from J, with 21 bases between. Germline V CDR1 and CDR2: MDHEN, SYDVKM. This CDR3 is CASSLLGGRISEAFF. The DNA of the CDR3 is TGTGCCAGCAGTCTGCTAGGGGGAAGAATCTCGGAAGCTTTCTTT. Full variable domain (rest looked up from reference TRBV28 and TRBJ1-1): DVKVTQSSRYLVKRTGEKVFLECVQDMDHENMFWYRQDPGLGLRLIYFSYDVKMKEKGDIPEGYSVSREKKERFSLILESASTNQTSMYLCASSLLGGRISEAFFGQGTRLTVV.

The chain is built from TRBV7-3 and TRBJ2-3; D not certain. V was shortened by 5 bases and J by 2 bases, with 11 bases between the two germline ends. The CDR3 is 14 amino acids. The germline CDR1 and CDR2 sequences are SGHTA and FQGTGA. CDR3 sequence: CASSLLDDTDTQYF. The CDR3 DNA sequence: TGTGCCAGCAGCCTCTTAGATGACACAGATACGCAGTATTTT.

The chain combines TRBV11-2 with TRBJ2-1; the match to TRBD2 covers 15 bases. The CDR3 totals 15 residues. CDR1 and CDR2 from the germline V gene are SGHAT and FQNNGV. V shed 5 bases, J shed 9 bases, and the junction held 5 bases outside the gene matches. The CDR3 bases are TGTGCCAGCAGCCTCGGGACTAGCGGGGGGATTGAGCAGTTCTTC. This gives the protein CASSLGTSGGIEQFF. Full variable domain (rest looked up from reference TRBV11-2 and TRBJ2-1): EAGVAQSPRYKIIEKRQSVAFWCNPISGHATLYWYQQILGQGPKLLIQFQNNGVVDDSQLPKDRFSAERLKGVDSTLKIQPAKLEDSAVYLCASSLGTSGGIEQFFGPGTRLTVL.

On this clone itself: At one boundary the junction diverges from the germline segment, which might be a read error. This chain uses TRBV7-2 with TRBJ1-1, with D unclear. The length of the CDR3 is 14 residues. Germline CDR1 is SGHTA and CDR2 is FQGNSA. Here the CDR3 DNA reads TGTGCCGGCAGCCCCGGCGGCAGTCCCACTGAAGCTTTCTTT. Protein: CAGSPGGSPTEAFF.

CDR3 in amino acids: CSVPRGSHTDTQYF. DNA of the CDR3: TGCAGCGTTCCAAGGGGATCTCACACAGATACGCAGTATTTT. The genes are TRBV29-1 and TRBJ2-3; a weak D match, TRBD1 (5 bases). Germline lookup yields CDR1 SQVTM and CDR2 ANQGSEA. The CDR3 is 14 amino acids. The ends were cut back, 5 bases at V and 2 bases at J, with 14 bases in the middle.

The V gene is TRBV7-2, the J gene TRBJ2-2; TRBD2 aligns across 13 bases. Unmatched junction bases numbered 8, after V lost 3 bases and J lost 7 bases. The germline gives CDR1 SGHTA, CDR2 FQGNSA. This CDR3 contains 17 residues. The CDR3 DNA reads TGTGCCAGCAGCTTCTTCGGGACTAGCGGGATTGTCGGGGAGCTGTTTTTT. It codes for CASSFFGTSGIVGELFF. Using reference TRBV7-2 and TRBJ2-2 for the parts outside the CDR3, the full variable domain is GAGVSQSPSNKVTEKGKDVELRCDPISGHTALYWYRQSLGQGLEFLIYFQGNSAPDKSGLPSDRFSAERTGGSVSTLTIQRTQQEDSAVYLCASSFFGTSGIVGELFFGEGSRLTVL.